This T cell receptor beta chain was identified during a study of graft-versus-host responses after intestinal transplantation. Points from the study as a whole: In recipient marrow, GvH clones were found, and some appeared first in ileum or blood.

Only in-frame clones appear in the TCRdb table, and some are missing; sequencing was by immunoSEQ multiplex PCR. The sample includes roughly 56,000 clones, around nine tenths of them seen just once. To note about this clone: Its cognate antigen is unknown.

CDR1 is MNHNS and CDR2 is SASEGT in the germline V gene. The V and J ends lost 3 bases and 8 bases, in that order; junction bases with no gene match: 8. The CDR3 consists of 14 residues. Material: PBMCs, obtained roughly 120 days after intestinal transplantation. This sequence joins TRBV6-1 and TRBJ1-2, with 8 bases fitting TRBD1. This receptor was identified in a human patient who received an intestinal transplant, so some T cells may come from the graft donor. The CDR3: CASSEKGPGGGYTF. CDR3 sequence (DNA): TGTGCCAGCAGTGAGAAGGGGCCAGGGGGCGGCTACACCTTC.